This T cell receptor (beta chain) was obtained from a study of metastatic and nonmetastatic thyroid tumors. Across the whole study: Repertoire comparison spanned blood and tumor or nodule tissue of malignant and benign thyroid patients. Findings of the study overall: Patients with malignant thyroid tumors reportedly had significantly higher TCR beta diversity than those with benign nodules, in blood and tumor.

This clone showed up many times. No antigen is known for it. Each patient went into thyroid surgery without having received any treatment. The V segment lost 4 bases and the J segment 3 bases; nucleotides outside the gene matches: 6. Looked up from germline, CDR1 is SGHRS and CDR2 is YFSETQ. CDR3 length equals 15 residues. TCRdb re-called clones from the PCR reads using MiXCR. The sample records 20,000 to 25,000 clones, about a sixth being singletons. The specimen was tumor tissue. The chain carries TRBV5-1 and TRBJ2-7, with 11 bases fitting TRBD1. This receptor was taken from a female donor with papillary thyroid cancer or a benign thyroid nodule (not recorded which). Some clones in this sample may be carry-over from other donors' samples. CDR3 sequence reads: CASSRDRGSVYEQYF. CDR3 in DNA: TGCGCCAGCAGCCGGGACAGGGGGTCCGTCTACGAGCAGTACTTC. The variable domain in full, with the rest retrieved from reference TRBV5-1 and TRBJ2-7, is KAGVTQTPRYLIKTRGQQVTLSCSPISGHRSVSWYQQTPGQGLQFLFEYFSETQRNKGNFPGRFSGRQFSNSRSEMNVSTLELGDSALYLCASSRDRGSVYEQYFGPGTRLTVT.